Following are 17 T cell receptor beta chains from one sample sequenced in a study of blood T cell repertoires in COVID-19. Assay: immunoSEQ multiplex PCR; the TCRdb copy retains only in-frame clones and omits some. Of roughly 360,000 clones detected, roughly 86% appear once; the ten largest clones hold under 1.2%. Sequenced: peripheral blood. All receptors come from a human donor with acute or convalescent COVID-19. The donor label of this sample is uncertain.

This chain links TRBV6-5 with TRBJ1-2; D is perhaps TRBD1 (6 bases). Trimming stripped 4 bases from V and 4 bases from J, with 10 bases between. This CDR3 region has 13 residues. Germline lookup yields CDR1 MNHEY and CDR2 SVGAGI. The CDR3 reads CASSLTGVYGYTF. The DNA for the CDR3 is TGTGCCAGCAGTTTGACAGGCGTCTATGGCTACACCTTC.

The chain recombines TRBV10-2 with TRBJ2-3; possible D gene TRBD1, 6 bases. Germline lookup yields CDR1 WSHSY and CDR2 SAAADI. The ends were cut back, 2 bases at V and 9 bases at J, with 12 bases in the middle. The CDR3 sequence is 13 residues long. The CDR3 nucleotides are TGCGCCAGCAGTGAGCCCAACAGGGCAACGCAGTATTTT. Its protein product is CASSEPNRATQYF.

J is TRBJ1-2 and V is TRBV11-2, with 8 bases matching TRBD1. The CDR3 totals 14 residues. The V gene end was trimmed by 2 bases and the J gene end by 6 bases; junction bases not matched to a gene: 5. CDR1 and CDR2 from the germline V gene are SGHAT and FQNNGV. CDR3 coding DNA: TGTGCCAGCAGCTTATTGACAGGGGAAGATGGCTACACCTTC. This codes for CASSLLTGEDGYTF.

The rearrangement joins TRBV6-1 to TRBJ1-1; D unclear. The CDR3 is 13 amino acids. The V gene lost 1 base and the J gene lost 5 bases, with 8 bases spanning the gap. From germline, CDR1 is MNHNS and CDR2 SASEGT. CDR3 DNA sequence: TGTGCCAGCAGTGAAGAGGCGGGTACTGAAGCTTTCTTT. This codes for CASSEEAGTEAFF.

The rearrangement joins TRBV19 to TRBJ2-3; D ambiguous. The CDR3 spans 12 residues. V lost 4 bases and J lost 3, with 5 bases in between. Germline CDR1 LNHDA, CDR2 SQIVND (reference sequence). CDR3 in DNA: TGTGCCAGTAGTACTCAGACAGATACGCAGTATTTT. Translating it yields CASSTQTDTQYF.

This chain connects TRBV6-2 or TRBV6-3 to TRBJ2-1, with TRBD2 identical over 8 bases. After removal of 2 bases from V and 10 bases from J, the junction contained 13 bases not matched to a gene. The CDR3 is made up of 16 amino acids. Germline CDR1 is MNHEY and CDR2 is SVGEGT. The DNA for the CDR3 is TGTGCCAGCAGTTACCGGGTCCGGGGGGGGCCGGGGGAGCAGTTCTTC. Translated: CASSYRVRGGPGEQFF.

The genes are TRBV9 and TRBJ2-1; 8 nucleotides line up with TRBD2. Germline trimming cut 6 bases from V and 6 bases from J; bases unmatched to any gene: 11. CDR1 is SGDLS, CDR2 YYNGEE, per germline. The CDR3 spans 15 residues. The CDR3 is CASNFPGGHSNEQFF. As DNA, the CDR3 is TGTGCCAGCAATTTTCCGGGGGGGCATTCCAATGAGCAGTTCTTC.

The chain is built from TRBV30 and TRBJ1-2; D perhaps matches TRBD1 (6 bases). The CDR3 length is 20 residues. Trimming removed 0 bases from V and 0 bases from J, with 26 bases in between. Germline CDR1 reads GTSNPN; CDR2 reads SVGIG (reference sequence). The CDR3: CAWSVSRQNRKGVTNYGYTF. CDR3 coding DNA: TGTGCCTGGAGTGTATCTCGGCAGAACCGTAAGGGGGTCACTAACTATGGCTACACCTTC.

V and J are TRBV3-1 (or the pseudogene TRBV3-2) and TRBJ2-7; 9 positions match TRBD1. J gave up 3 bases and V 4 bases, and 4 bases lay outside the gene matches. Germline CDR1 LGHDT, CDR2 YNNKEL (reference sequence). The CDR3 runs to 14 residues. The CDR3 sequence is CASSLDRGFYEQYF. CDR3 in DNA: TGTGCCAGCAGCCTTGACAGGGGGTTCTACGAGCAGTACTTC.

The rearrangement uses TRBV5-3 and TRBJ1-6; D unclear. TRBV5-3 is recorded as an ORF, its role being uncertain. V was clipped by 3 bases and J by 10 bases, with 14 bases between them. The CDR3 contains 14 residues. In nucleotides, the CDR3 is TGTGCCAGAAGCTCGTTACAGCCTTGGTCACCCCTCCACTTT. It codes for CARSSLQPWSPLHF.

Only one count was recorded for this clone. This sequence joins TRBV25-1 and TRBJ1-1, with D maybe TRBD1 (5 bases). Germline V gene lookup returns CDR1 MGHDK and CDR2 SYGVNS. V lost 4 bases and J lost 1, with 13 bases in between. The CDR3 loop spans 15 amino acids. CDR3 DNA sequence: TGTGCCAGCAGTGGCTGGAGGGGCCGGAACACTGAAGCTTTCTTT. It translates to CASSGWRGRNTEAFF.

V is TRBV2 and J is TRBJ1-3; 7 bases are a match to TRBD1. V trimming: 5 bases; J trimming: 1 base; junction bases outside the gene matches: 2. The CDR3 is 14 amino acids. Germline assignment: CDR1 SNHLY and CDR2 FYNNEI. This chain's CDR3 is CASSKTGSGNTIYF. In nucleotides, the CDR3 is TGTGCCAGCAGTAAGACAGGGTCTGGAAACACCATATATTTT.

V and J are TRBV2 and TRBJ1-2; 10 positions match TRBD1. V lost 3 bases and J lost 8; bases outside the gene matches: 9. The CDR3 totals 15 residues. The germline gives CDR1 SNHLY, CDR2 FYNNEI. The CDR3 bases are TGTGCCAGCAGTGAGGAGACAGGGGGCATGGGCGGCTACACCTTC. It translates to CASSEETGGMGGYTF.

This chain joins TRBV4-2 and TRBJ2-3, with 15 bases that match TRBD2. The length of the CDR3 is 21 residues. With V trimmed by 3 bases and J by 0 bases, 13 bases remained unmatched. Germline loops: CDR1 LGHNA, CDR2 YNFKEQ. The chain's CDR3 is CASSQDRTSGRGRASTDTQYF. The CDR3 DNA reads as TGTGCCAGCAGCCAGGACCGGACTAGCGGGAGGGGGAGGGCCAGCACAGATACGCAGTATTTT.

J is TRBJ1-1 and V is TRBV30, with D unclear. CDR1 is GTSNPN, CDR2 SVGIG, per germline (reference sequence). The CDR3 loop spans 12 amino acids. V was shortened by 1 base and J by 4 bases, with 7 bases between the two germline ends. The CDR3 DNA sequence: TGTGCCTGGAGTGATTTTCGCACTGAAGCTTTCTTT. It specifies CAWSDFRTEAFF.

CDR3 sequence reads: CASSLVIASSYNEQFF. The DNA for the CDR3 is TGCGCCAGCAGCTTGGTAATAGCGAGCTCCTACAATGAGCAGTTCTTC. This chain links TRBV5-1 with TRBJ2-1, with a tentative D call TRBD2 (5 bases). V was cut by 0 bases and J by 0 bases, with 10 bases left in between. CDR3 size: 16 residues. The germline CDR1 and CDR2 sequences are SGHRS and YFSETQ.

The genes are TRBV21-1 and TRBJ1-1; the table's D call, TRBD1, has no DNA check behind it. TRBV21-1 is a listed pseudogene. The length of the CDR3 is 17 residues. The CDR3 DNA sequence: TGTGCCAGCAGCAAAAGGGCAACCTACAGGTTGAACACTGAAGCTTTCTTT. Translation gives CASSKRATYRLNTEAFF.